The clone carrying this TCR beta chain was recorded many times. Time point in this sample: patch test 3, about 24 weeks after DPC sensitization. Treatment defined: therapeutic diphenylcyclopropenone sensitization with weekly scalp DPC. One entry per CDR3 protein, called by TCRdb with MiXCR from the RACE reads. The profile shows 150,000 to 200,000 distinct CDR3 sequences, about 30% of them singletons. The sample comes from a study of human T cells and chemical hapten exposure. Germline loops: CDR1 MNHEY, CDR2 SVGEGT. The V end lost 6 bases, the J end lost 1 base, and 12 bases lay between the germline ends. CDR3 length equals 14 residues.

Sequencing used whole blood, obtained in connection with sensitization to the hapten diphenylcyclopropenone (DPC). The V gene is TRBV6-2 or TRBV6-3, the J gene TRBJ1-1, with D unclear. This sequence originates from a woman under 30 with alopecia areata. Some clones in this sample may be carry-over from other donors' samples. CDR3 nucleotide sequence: TGTGCCAGCAGGACAACCTTGGGGAACACTGAAGCTTTCTTT. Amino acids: CASRTTLGNTEAFF.